The 27 T cell receptor beta chains in this list originate from one sample, sequenced in a study of vaccination effects on CD4 cells after COVID-19. Clones were read by immunoSEQ multiplex PCR, and TCRdb kept only the in-frame ones, dropping some. The sample has roughly 27,000 clones; roughly two thirds are singletons. ViraFEST assay sequencing came after antigen-specific CD4+ T cells were expanded with viral peptide pools. CD4+ T cells were isolated after roughly nine days of culture. All vaccine recipients tested negative for nucleocapsid antibodies and had never contracted SARS-CoV-2 infection. Their specific antigens are unknown. The sequenced sample was CD4+ T cells from PBMCs cultured with SARS-CoV-2 spike peptides, obtained before COVID-19 vaccination. The source of these receptors is a human donor who received a COVID-19 vaccine.

This clone has just a few counts. The V call is TRBV10-1, the J call TRBJ1-5, with 8 bases aligning to TRBD1. This CDR3 has 12 residues. J was trimmed by 4 bases and V by 9 bases; bases with no gene match: 2. The germline CDR1 and CDR2 sequences are WNHNN and SYGVQD (reference sequence). CDR3 DNA: TGCGCCAGGACAGGGGATAATCAGCCCCAGCATTTT. Translated: CARTGDNQPQHF.

The chain is built from TRBV6-6 and TRBJ2-7; D perhaps matches TRBD1 (6 bases). CDR3 size: 16 residues. V lost 0 bases, J lost 3 bases, and 15 bases lay in between. Per the germline V gene, CDR1 is MNHNY and CDR2 is SVGAGI (reference sequence). The CDR3 sequence: CASSYSKTGEIYEQYF. CDR3 DNA sequence: TGTGCCAGCAGTTACTCGAAGACAGGCGAGATCTACGAGCAGTACTTC.

The chain combines TRBV9 with TRBJ2-5, with 8 bases that match TRBD2. The V gene end was trimmed by 1 base and the J gene end by 5 bases; junction bases not matched to a gene: 4. This CDR3 contains 14 residues. Germline-derived CDR1 and CDR2 are SGDLS and YYNGEE. CDR3 amino acids: CASSVYASGETQYF. The DNA of the CDR3 is TGTGCCAGCAGCGTATACGCTAGCGGGGAGACCCAGTACTTC.

The CDR3 region is CASSEDRRFYEQYF. The CDR3 DNA reads TGTGCCAGCAGTGAAGACAGGCGATTCTACGAGCAGTACTTC. The V call is TRBV6-1, the J call TRBJ2-7; possibly TRBD1 for D (5 bases). CDR3 length: 14 residues. V shed 1 base and J shed 3 bases, with 10 bases lying between them. CDR1 is MNHNS and CDR2 is SASEGT in the germline V gene.

The chain joins TRBV27 to TRBJ1-5; TRBD1 might be the D (6 bases). Germline assignment: CDR1 MNHEY and CDR2 SMNVEV (reference sequence). This CDR3 comprises 17 residues. Trimming stripped 5 bases from V and 2 bases from J, with 19 bases between. The CDR3 spells CASSPPRTGPGNQPQHF. Here the CDR3 DNA reads TGTGCCAGCAGTCCACCCCGTACAGGGCCGGGCAATCAGCCCCAGCATTTT.

This sequence joins TRBV5-1 and TRBJ1-2; D is possibly TRBD1 (5 bases). Germline CDR1 is SGHRS and CDR2 is YFSETQ. V lost 1 base to trimming and J lost 0 bases, with 10 bases between them. The CDR3 spans 15 residues. This chain's CDR3 is CASSLRGRPNYGYTF. In DNA, the CDR3 is TGCGCCAGCAGCTTGAGGGGCAGACCTAACTATGGCTACACCTTC.

This clone is a singleton in its sample. The V and J genes are TRBV6-5 and TRBJ2-7, with TRBD1 identical over 9 bases. J was trimmed by 4 bases and V by 0 bases; bases with no gene match: 4. There are 15 residues in the CDR3. CDR1 and CDR2 from the germline V gene are MNHEY and SVGAGI. The chain's CDR3 is CASSYSGTGRYEQYF. The CDR3 DNA is TGTGCCAGCAGTTACTCCGGGACAGGGAGATACGAGCAGTACTTC.

This chain connects TRBV29-1 to TRBJ1-2, with a tentative D call TRBD1 (5 bases). CDR3 length equals 11 residues. The V gene lost 0 bases and the J gene lost 12 bases, with 11 bases spanning the gap. CDR1 is SQVTM and CDR2 is ANQGSEA in the germline V gene. CDR3 in amino acids: CSVEDQGYHTF. The CDR3 DNA follows: TGCAGCGTTGAAGATCAGGGCTATCACACCTTC.

This clone was picked up a small number of times. The chain joins TRBV15 to TRBJ2-1, with 13 bases that match TRBD2. CDR3 length: 14 residues. J was trimmed by 8 bases and V by 3 bases; bases with no gene match: 1. CDR1 LNHNV and CDR2 YYDKDF come from the germline V gene (reference sequence). In nucleotides, the CDR3 is TGTGCCACCAGCAGTGGACTAGCGGGAGATGAGCAGTTCTTC. Residues: CATSSGLAGDEQFF.

In this sample, this clone turned up once. This chain connects TRBV12-5 to TRBJ1-6; a weak D match, TRBD1 (5 bases). This CDR3 contains 20 residues. Germline-derived CDR1 and CDR2 are LGHNT and FRNRAP. V lost 4 bases, J lost 5 bases, and 27 bases lay in between. Here the CDR3 DNA reads TGTGCTAGTGGTTCGTATTGGCAGGGTTCGGCGGTAAAGAATAATTCACCCCTCCACTTT. This encodes CASGSYWQGSAVKNNSPLHF.

The rearrangement links TRBV9 to TRBJ2-2; TRBD2 might be the D (5 bases). Looked up from germline, CDR1 is SGDLS and CDR2 is YYNGEE. CDR3 length: 14 residues. Trimming removed 2 bases from V and 4 bases from J, with 9 bases in between. CDR3 DNA sequence: TGTGCCAGCAGCGTGCTTCGGGGCACCGGGGAGCTGTTTTTT. Encoded protein: CASSVLRGTGELFF.

This chain connects TRBV5-1 to TRBJ2-5, with D perhaps assigned TRBD1 or TRBD2 (5 bases each). The CDR3 is made up of 15 amino acids. CDR1 SGHRS and CDR2 YFSETQ come from the germline V gene. V was cut by 4 bases and J by 8 bases, with 21 bases left in between. CDR3 DNA: TGCGCCAGCAGCCTCTCAAGGGGACCCCGGGCCACCCAGTACTTC. Its translation is CASSLSRGPRATQYF.

The chain recombines TRBV4-1 with TRBJ1-2; maybe TRBD1 (6 bases). V lost 4 bases and J 2 bases, leaving 14 bases between the germline ends. Looked up from germline, CDR1 is MGHRA and CDR2 is YSYEKL. The CDR3 is made up of 15 amino acids. This chain's CDR3 is CASSLGGGSNYGYTF. CDR3 sequence (DNA): TGCGCCAGCAGCCTTGGAGGGGGATCAAACTATGGCTACACCTTC.

The chain uses TRBV10-2 and TRBJ2-2; D not resolved. The germline V gene has CDR1 WSHSY and CDR2 SAAADI. Trimming shortened V by 7 bases and J by 4 bases, and 10 bases separated the two germline ends. The CDR3 covers 13 residues. The CDR3 protein is CASTDPATGELFF. In DNA form, the CDR3 reads TGCGCCAGCACGGACCCGGCCACCGGGGAGCTGTTTTTT.

The CDR3 sequence: CASSLAGISNEQFF. CDR3 sequence (DNA): TGCGCCAGCAGCTTGGCCGGGATATCTAATGAGCAGTTCTTC. This sequence joins TRBV5-1 and TRBJ2-1; D possibly corresponds to TRBD2 (5 bases). This CDR3 comprises 14 residues. In germline, CDR1 is SGHRS, CDR2 YFSETQ. The V and J ends lost 0 bases and 7 bases respectively, with 11 bases between them.

The chain joins TRBV20-1 to TRBJ2-5; D is perhaps TRBD1 (6 bases). The CDR3 sequence is 14 residues long. CDR1 and CDR2 (germline): DFQATT, SNEGSKA (reference sequence). The V end was cut by 3 bases, the J end by 1 base, with 12 bases between. CDR3 loop: CSASLVGAQETQYF. CDR3 sequence (DNA): TGCAGTGCTAGTCTAGTGGGGGCCCAAGAGACCCAGTACTTC.

This clone occurred a few times. The V call is TRBV19, the J call TRBJ2-2; D ambiguous. The CDR3 sequence is 11 residues long. Germline V gene data show CDR1 as LNHDA and CDR2 as SQIVND (reference sequence). V was pared by 8 bases and J by 6 bases, with 7 bases between. The CDR3 protein is CASYGPGELFF. DNA of the CDR3: TGTGCCAGTTATGGCCCCGGGGAGCTGTTTTTT.

This chain uses TRBV11-2 with TRBJ2-3; D perhaps matches TRBD2 (6 bases). Trimming removed 5 bases from V and 6 bases from J, with 18 bases in between. This CDR3 comprises 15 residues. The germline V gene has CDR1 SGHAT and CDR2 FQNNGV. The CDR3 is CASSLTSRPWDTQYF. CDR3 nucleotides: TGTGCCAGCAGCCTTACTAGCCGCCCGTGGGATACGCAGTATTTT.

V is TRBV11-2 and J is TRBJ2-7; 12 bases are a match to TRBD2. The ends lost 5 bases at V and 5 bases at J; junction bases unmatched: 10. This CDR3 has 16 amino acids. The germline V gene encodes CDR1 SGHAT and CDR2 FQNNGV. CDR3 sequence reads: CASSRTLTSGSNEQYF. The CDR3 DNA reads TGTGCCAGCAGCCGGACCCTGACTAGCGGGAGTAACGAGCAGTACTTC.

V usage is TRBV5-1 and J usage is TRBJ2-1; no definite D call. Trimming took 0 bases from V and 2 from J, leaving 9 bases between them. CDR1 and CDR2 (germline): SGHRS, YFSETQ. There are 15 residues in the CDR3. The CDR3 here is CASSLEVGPYNEQFF. The CDR3 nucleotides read TGCGCCAGCAGCTTGGAGGTCGGCCCCTACAATGAGCAGTTCTTC.

The chain carries TRBV5-1 and TRBJ1-4, with D possibly TRBD1 on 5 matching bases. The length of the CDR3 is 15 residues. The V gene lost 3 bases and the J gene lost 0 bases, with 9 bases spanning the gap. Per germline, CDR1 SGHRS and CDR2 YFSETQ. This CDR3 is CASSSSGTTNEKLFF. CDR3 sequence (DNA): TGCGCCAGCAGCTCCTCAGGGACAACTAATGAAAAACTGTTTTTT.

V usage is TRBV6-6 and J usage is TRBJ2-7; no clear D. CDR3 length equals 14 residues. The V end lost 6 bases, the J end lost 0 bases, and 12 bases lay between the germline ends. Germline-derived CDR1 and CDR2 are MNHNY and SVGAGI (reference sequence). The DNA of the CDR3 is TGTGCCAGCAGCTCCTCGACGGCCTCCTACGAGCAGTACTTC. As protein: CASSSSTASYEQYF.

Comments on this clone: Different DNA sequences within this sample yield the same CDR3. The CDR3 sequence: CASSRAGGDSPLHF. Written as DNA, the CDR3 is TGTGCCAGCAGTCGGGCAGGGGGGGATTCACCCCTCCACTTT. The chain has TRBV6-5 and TRBJ1-6, with 7 bases aligning to TRBD1. CDR3 length: 14 residues. Per germline, CDR1 MNHEY and CDR2 SVGAGI. V was pared by 5 bases and J by 8 bases, with 6 bases of the junction left unmatched.

The CDR3 DNA reads as TGTGCCAGCAGCCAAGGTGTCGGACAGGGGGCGGTAAATTCACCCCTCCACTTT. Protein: CASSQGVGQGAVNSPLHF. The rearrangement joins TRBV3-1 (or the pseudogene TRBV3-2) to TRBJ1-6; 11 bases fit TRBD1. In germline, CDR1 is LGHDT, CDR2 YNNKEL (reference sequence). This CDR3 has 18 amino acids. V dropped 1 base and J dropped 7; count of bases not matched to a gene: 9.

The gene calls are TRBV30 and TRBJ1-1; D remains unclear. This CDR3 has 12 amino acids. From germline, CDR1 is GTSNPN and CDR2 SVGIG (reference sequence). V was clipped by 4 bases and J by 10 bases, with 16 bases between them. The chain's CDR3 is CAWTPNSGGAFF. The CDR3 DNA sequence: TGTGCCTGGACCCCGAACTCAGGAGGAGCTTTCTTT.

The rearrangement uses TRBV5-1 and TRBJ1-1, with D tentatively TRBD1 (6 bases). Deletions cut 5 bases from V and 4 bases from J, with 21 bases between. Germline lookup yields CDR1 SGHRS and CDR2 YFSETQ. The CDR3 spans 16 residues. CDR3 sequence reads: CASRRTYGGLGTEAFF. The CDR3 region has the DNA TGCGCCAGCAGACGGACCTACGGGGGGCTGGGCACTGAAGCTTTCTTT.

The rearrangement links TRBV6-5 to TRBJ2-1; tentatively, D is TRBD1 or TRBD2 (5 bases each). Trimming stripped 6 bases from V and 8 bases from J, with 14 bases between. The germline gives CDR1 MNHEY, CDR2 SVGAGI. The CDR3 contains 13 residues. The CDR3 DNA sequence: TGTGCCAGCAGGAACCCTGGGACCGATGAGCAGTTCTTC. Translated, it gives CASRNPGTDEQFF.